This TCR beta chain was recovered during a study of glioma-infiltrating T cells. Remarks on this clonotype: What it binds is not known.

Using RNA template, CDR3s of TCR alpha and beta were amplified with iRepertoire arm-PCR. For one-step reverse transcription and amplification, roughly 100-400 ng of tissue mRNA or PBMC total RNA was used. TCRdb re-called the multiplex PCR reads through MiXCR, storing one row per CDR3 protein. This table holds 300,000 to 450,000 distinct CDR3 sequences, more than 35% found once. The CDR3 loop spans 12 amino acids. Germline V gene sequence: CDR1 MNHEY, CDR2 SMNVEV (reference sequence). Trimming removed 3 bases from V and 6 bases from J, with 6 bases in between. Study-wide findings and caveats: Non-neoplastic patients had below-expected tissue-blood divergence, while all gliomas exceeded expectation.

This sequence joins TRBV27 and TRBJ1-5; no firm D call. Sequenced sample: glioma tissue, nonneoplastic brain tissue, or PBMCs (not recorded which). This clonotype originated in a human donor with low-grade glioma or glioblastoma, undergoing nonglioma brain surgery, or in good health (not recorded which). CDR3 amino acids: CASSFASQPQHF. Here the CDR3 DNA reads TGTGCCAGCAGTTTTGCGAGTCAGCCCCAGCATTTT.